This T cell receptor beta chain came from a study of regulatory T cells in long-lasting Graves disease. Time point defined: persistent/refractory GD, antithyroid drugs over 5 years with positive TRAb. PBMC-extracted RNA yielded the TCR library. An endocrinology department in Xi'an, China, recruited the patients. From germline, CDR1 is MNHEY and CDR2 SVGAGI. The CDR3 runs to 17 residues. The V segment lost 0 bases and the J segment 5 bases; nucleotides outside the gene matches: 9. Notes on the study in general: Comparison showed that persistent patients shared more public clonotypes (roughly 2,500) than new patients (966). Persistent disease preferred TRBV28, TRBJ1-2 and TRBJ2-5; new disease, TRBV20-1 and TRBJ2-1.

TCR beta libraries were built with iRepertoire HTBI primers and Arm-PCR of CDR3 regions. Using its own MiXCR run on the multiplex PCR reads, TCRdb lists one record per CDR3 protein. The table includes roughly 360,000 distinct CDR3 sequences, roughly 20% detected once. To note about this clonotype: Its antigen is as yet unknown.

This chain connects TRBV6-5 to TRBJ2-2; 7 positions match TRBD1. This TCR was sampled from a woman in her 40s with Graves disease. Sequences were derived from peripheral blood mononuclear cells (PBMCs), sampled when the disease was refractory, from a patient treated with antithyroid drugs. The CDR3 coding sequence is TGTGCCAGCAGTTACTCTGCGACAGGGTGGCCAACCGGGGAGCTGTTTTTT. Amino acid sequence: CASSYSATGWPTGELFF.